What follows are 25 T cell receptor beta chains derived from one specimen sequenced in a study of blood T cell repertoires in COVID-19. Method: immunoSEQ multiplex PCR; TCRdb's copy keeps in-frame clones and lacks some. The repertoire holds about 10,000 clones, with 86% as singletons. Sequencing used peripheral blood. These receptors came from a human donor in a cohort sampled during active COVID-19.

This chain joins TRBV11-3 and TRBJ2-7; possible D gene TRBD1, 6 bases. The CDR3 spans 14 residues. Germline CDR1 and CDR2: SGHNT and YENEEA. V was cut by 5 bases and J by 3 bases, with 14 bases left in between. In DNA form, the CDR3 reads TGTGCCAGCAGCGCAAGCATGGACAGCTACGAGCAGTACTTC. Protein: CASSASMDSYEQYF.

The CDR3 loop reads CASSQDVKSGELFF. The CDR3, as DNA: TGCGCCAGCAGCCAAGATGTAAAGAGCGGGGAGCTGTTTTTT. The chain carries TRBV4-1 and TRBJ2-2; D remains unclear. This CDR3 contains 14 residues. Per germline, CDR1 MGHRA and CDR2 YSYEKL. V gave up 0 bases and J gave up 7 bases, with 9 bases separating them.

The CDR3 region has the DNA TGTGCCAGCAGCTTACACAGATCGAACACTGAAGCTTTCTTT. Its protein is CASSLHRSNTEAFF. The chain is built from TRBV11-1 and TRBJ1-1; D unclear. Germline V gene sequence: CDR1 SGHAT, CDR2 FQDESV (reference sequence). This CDR3 contains 14 residues. V was clipped by 2 bases and J by 1 base, with 8 bases between them.

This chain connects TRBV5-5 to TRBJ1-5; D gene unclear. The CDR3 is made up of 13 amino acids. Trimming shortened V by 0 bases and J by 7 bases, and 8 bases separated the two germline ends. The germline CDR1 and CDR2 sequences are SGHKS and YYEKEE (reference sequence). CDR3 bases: TGTGCCAGCAGCTTGGTCCCGGGGCAGCCCCAGCATTTT. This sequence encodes CASSLVPGQPQHF.

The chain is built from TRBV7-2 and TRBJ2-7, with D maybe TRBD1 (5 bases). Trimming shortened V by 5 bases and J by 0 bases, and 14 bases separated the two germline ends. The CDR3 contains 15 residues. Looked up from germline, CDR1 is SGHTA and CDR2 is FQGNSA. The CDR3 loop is CASSPLGPSSYEQYF. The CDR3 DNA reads TGTGCCAGCAGCCCCCTGGGGCCATCCTCCTACGAGCAGTACTTC.

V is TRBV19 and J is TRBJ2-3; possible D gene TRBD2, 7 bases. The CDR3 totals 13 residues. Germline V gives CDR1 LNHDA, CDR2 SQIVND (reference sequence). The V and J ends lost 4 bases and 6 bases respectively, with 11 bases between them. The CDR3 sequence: CASSTGGYDTQYF. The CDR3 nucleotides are TGTGCCAGTAGTACGGGGGGCTATGATACGCAGTATTTT.

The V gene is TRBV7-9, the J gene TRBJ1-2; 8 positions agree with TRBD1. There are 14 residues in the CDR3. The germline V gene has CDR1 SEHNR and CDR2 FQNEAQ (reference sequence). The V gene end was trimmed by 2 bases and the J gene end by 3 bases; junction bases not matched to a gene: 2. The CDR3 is CASSLQGADYGYTF. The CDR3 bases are TGTGCCAGCAGCTTACAGGGGGCGGACTATGGCTACACCTTC. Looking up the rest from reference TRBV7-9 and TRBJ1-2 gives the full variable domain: DTGVSQNPRHKITKRGQNVTFRCDPISEHNRLYWYRQTLGQGPEFLTYFQNEAQLEKSRLLSDRFSAERPKGSFSTLEIQRTEQGDSAMYLCASSLQGADYGYTFGSGTRLTVV.

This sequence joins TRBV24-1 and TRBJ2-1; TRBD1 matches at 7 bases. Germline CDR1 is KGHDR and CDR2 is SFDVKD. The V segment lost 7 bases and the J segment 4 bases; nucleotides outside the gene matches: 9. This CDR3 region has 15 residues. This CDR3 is CATSGDRALYNEQFF. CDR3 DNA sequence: TGTGCCACCAGCGGAGACAGGGCCCTTTACAATGAGCAGTTCTTC.

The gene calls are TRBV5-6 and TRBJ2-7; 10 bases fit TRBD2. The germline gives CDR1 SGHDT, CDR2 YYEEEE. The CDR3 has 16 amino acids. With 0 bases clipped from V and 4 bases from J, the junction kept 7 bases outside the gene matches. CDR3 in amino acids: CASSLEETSGYYEQYF. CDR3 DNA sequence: TGTGCCAGCAGCTTGGAGGAGACTAGCGGGTATTACGAGCAGTACTTC.

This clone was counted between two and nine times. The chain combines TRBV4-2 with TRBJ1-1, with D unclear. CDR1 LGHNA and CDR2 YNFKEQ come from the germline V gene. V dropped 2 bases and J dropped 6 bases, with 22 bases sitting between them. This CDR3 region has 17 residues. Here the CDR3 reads CASSQRLLTSDYSEAFF. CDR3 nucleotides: TGTGCCAGCAGCCAACGCCTTCTTACATCAGACTATTCTGAAGCTTTCTTT.

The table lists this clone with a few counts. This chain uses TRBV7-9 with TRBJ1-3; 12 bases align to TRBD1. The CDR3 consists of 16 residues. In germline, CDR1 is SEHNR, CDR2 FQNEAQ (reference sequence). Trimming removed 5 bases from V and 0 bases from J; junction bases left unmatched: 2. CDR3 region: CASSAGQGASGNTIYF. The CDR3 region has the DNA TGTGCCAGCAGCGCGGGACAGGGGGCCTCTGGAAACACCATATATTTT.

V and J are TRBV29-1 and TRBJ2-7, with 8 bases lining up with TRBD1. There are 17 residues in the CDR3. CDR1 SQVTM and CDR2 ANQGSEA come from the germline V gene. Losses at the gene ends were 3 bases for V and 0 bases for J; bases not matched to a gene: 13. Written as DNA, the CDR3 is TGCAGCGTTGAGGACAGGGAATCTCCGACAAGCTCCTACGAGCAGTACTTC. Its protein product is CSVEDRESPTSSYEQYF.

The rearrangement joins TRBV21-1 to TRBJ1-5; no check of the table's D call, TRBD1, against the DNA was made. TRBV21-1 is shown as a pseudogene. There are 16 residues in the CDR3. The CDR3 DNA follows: TGTGCCAGCAGCAAAACATCTACAGGGAGCAATCAGCCCCAGCATTTT. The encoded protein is CASSKTSTGSNQPQHF.

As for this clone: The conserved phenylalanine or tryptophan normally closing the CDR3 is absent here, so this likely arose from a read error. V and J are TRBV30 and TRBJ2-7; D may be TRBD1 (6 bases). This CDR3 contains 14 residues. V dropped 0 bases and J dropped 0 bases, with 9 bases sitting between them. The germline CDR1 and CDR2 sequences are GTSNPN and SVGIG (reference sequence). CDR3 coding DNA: TGTGCCTGGAGTGTACAGGGTTACTCCTACGAGCAGTACTTA. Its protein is CAWSVQGYSYEQYL.

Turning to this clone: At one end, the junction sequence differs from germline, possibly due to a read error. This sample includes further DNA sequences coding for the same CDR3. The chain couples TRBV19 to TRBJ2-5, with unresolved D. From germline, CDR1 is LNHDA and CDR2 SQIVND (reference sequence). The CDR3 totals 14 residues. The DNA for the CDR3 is TGTGCCAGTAGTATATATGGCTCTTCGGAGACCCAATACTTC. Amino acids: CASSIYGSSETQYF.

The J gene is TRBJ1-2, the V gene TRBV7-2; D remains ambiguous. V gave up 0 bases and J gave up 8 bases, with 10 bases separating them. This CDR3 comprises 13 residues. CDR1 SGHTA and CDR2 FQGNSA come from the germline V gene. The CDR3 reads CASSLAGARGYTF. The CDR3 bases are TGTGCCAGCAGCTTAGCAGGAGCGCGCGGCTACACCTTC. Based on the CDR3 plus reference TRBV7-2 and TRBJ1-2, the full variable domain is GAGVSQSPSNKVTEKGKDVELRCDPISGHTALYWYRQSLGQGLEFLIYFQGNSAPDKSGLPSDRFSAERTGGSVSTLTIQRTQQEDSAVYLCASSLAGARGYTFGSGTRLTVV.

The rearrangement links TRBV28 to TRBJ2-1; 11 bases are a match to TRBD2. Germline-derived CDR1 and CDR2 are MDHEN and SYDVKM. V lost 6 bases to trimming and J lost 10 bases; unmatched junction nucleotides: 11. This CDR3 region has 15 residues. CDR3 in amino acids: CASSIAGGPIEEQFF. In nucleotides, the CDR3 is TGTGCCAGCAGCATAGCGGGAGGGCCTATTGAGGAGCAGTTCTTC.

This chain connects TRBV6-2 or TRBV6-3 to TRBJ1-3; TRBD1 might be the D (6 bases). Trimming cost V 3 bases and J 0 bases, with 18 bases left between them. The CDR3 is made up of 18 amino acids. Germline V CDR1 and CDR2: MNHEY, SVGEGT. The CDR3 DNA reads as TGTGCCAGCAGTTATTCGGGGACACAGAGAAGCTCTGGAAACACCATATATTTT. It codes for CASSYSGTQRSSGNTIYF.

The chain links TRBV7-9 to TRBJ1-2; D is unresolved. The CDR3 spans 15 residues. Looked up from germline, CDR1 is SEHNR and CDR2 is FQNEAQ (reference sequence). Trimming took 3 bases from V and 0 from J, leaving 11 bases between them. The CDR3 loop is CASSLTAGTNYGYTF. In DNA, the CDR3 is TGTGCCAGCAGCTTGACGGCAGGCACTAACTATGGCTACACCTTC.

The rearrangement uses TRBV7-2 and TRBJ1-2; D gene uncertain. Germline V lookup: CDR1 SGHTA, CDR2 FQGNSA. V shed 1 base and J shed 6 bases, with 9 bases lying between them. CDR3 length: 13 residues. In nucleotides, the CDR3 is TGTGCCAGCAGCTTAGGGAACAGTCATGGCTACACCTTC. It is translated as CASSLGNSHGYTF.

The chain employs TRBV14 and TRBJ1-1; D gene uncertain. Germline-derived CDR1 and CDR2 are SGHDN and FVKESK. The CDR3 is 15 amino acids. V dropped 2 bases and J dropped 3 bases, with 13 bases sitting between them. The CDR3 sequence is CASSQPKNRDTEAFF. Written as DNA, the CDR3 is TGTGCCAGCAGCCAACCCAAAAACCGGGACACTGAAGCTTTCTTT.

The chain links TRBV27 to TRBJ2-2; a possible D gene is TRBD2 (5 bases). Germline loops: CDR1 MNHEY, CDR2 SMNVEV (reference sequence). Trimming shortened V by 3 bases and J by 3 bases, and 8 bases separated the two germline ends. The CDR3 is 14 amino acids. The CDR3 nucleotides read TGTGCCAGCAGTTTTTTCGGGGACACCGGGGAGCTGTTTTTT. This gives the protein CASSFFGDTGELFF.

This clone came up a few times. This chain's CDR3 is CASSVQGANYGYTF. The CDR3 region has the DNA TGTGCCAGTAGTGTACAGGGGGCAAACTATGGCTACACCTTC. The chain carries TRBV19 and TRBJ1-2; 9 positions agree with TRBD1. The CDR3 contains 14 residues. CDR1 and CDR2 (germline): LNHDA, SQIVND (reference sequence). Losses at the gene ends were 5 bases for V and 2 bases for J; bases not matched to a gene: 3.

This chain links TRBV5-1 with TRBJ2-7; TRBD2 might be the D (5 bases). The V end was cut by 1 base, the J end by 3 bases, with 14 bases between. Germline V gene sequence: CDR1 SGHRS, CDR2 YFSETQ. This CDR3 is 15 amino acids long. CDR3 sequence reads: CASSLMGVGSYEQYF. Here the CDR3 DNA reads TGCGCCAGCAGCTTGATGGGAGTTGGTAGCTACGAGCAGTACTTC. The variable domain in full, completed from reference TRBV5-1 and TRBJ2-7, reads KAGVTQTPRYLIKTRGQQVTLSCSPISGHRSVSWYQQTPGQGLQFLFEYFSETQRNKGNFPGRFSGRQFSNSRSEMNVSTLELGDSALYLCASSLMGVGSYEQYFGPGTRLTVT.

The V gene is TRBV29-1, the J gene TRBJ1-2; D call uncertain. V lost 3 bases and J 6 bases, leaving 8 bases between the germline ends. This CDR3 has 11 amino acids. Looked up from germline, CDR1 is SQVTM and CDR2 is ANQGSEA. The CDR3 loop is CSVDGVDGYTF. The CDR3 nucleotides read TGCAGCGTTGACGGGGTAGATGGCTACACCTTC.